This T cell receptor (beta chain) was observed in a study of blood T cell repertoires in COVID-19. Study summary: The analysed material was cDNA or gDNA that came from T cells, B-cell-depleted T cells, or PBMCs.

The repertoire was sequenced with immunoSEQ multiplex PCR; TCRdb's copy has only in-frame clones and lacks some. The sample has under 250,000 clones, roughly 84% seen once. The CDR3 runs to 15 residues. Trimming took off 6 bases at V and 7 bases at J, with 21 bases between the two ends. Germline values: CDR1 MNHEY, CDR2 SVGAGI. Sequenced material: peripheral blood. The source is a man aged 50 or older who had recovered from COVID-19. The V and J genes are TRBV6-5 and TRBJ2-5; D is possibly TRBD2 (5 bases). In DNA form, the CDR3 reads TGTGCCAGCAGCTTAAACCGGGGTCAACTGGGGACCCAGTACTTC. It is translated as CASSLNRGQLGTQYF.